The 20 T cell receptor beta chains below all came from one sample that was sequenced in a study of STAT5B mutations in CD4+ large granular lymphocyte leukemia. The protocol was immunoSEQ multiplex PCR, while the TCRdb copy is restricted to in-frame clones and leaves out a portion. Among more than 30,000 clones listed, 76% were seen once. The sample consisted of CD4+ T cells from blood buffy coats. These TCRs come from a human donor in good health.

The chain combines TRBV5-1 with TRBJ2-3; 8 bases map to TRBD2. Germline CDR1 and CDR2: SGHRS and YFSETQ. The CDR3 contains 15 residues. The trim removed 4 bases at V and 5 bases at J, leaving 9 bases unmatched. The CDR3 protein is CASSQQAGAQDTQYF. The CDR3 nucleotides are TGCGCCAGCAGCCAACAAGCGGGAGCGCAAGATACGCAGTATTTT.

This clone was found a few times. V gene TRBV18 combines with J gene TRBJ1-1; the D gene is possibly TRBD1 (5 bases). Between the trimmed V and J ends, which lost 5 bases and 2 bases, there was a span of 12 bases. In germline, CDR1 is KGHSH, CDR2 LQKENI. The CDR3 extends over 14 amino acids. The CDR3 loop is CASSLTGENTEAFF. The CDR3 DNA reads TGTGCCAGCTCATTAACAGGAGAAAACACTGAAGCTTTCTTT.

CDR3 sequence (DNA): TGTGCCAGCAACAGACTAGCGGGTAGCACAGATACGCAGTATTTT. Its protein is CASNRLAGSTDTQYF. The chain has TRBV5-6 and TRBJ2-3; 10 bases are a match to TRBD2. V shed 6 bases, J shed 0 bases, and the junction held 4 bases outside the gene matches. The CDR3 spans 15 residues. Germline V CDR1 and CDR2: SGHDT, YYEEEE.

J is TRBJ2-3 and V is TRBV13; D ambiguous. Trimming removed 0 bases at V and 4 bases at J, with 5 bases between. Germline loops: CDR1 PRHDT, CDR2 FYEKMQ (reference sequence). The CDR3 extends over 13 amino acids. CDR3 sequence: CASSLGRADTQYF. Here the CDR3 DNA reads TGTGCCAGCAGCTTAGGCCGAGCAGATACGCAGTATTTT.

This clone came up once. The rearrangement links TRBV18 to TRBJ2-5, with D tentatively TRBD1 (5 bases). Trimming cost V 8 bases and J 0 bases, with 10 bases left between them. The CDR3 extends over 13 amino acids. Germline V CDR1 and CDR2: KGHSH, LQKENI. CDR3 sequence reads: CASAGPNQETQYF. The CDR3 nucleotides are TGTGCCAGCGCAGGGCCCAACCAAGAGACCCAGTACTTC.

The sample holds a few counts of this clone. The chain uses TRBV4-2 and TRBJ1-5; the D is unclear. Germline-derived CDR1 and CDR2 are LGHNA and YNFKEQ. This CDR3 spans 15 amino acids. Between the trimmed V and J ends, which lost 0 bases and 7 bases, there was a span of 13 bases. In nucleotides, the CDR3 is TGTGCCAGCAGCCAAGACCCCGGCAGCGGGCAGCCCCAGCATTTT. It specifies CASSQDPGSGQPQHF.

The chain is built from TRBV5-1 and TRBJ2-7; 11 bases fit TRBD1. The CDR3 length is 14 residues. V lost 3 bases, J lost 7 bases, and 6 bases stayed unmatched. The germline CDR1 and CDR2 sequences are SGHRS and YFSETQ. The CDR3 is CASSSGTGGREQYF. The CDR3 region has the DNA TGCGCCAGCAGCTCCGGGACAGGGGGGAGGGAGCAGTACTTC. Drawing the rest from reference TRBV5-1 and TRBJ2-7, the complete variable domain is KAGVTQTPRYLIKTRGQQVTLSCSPISGHRSVSWYQQTPGQGLQFLFEYFSETQRNKGNFPGRFSGRQFSNSRSEMNVSTLELGDSALYLCASSSGTGGREQYFGPGTRLTVT.

The rearrangement joins TRBV7-2 to TRBJ2-1; 7 bases fit TRBD1. V gave up 7 bases and J gave up 15 bases; unmatched junction bases: 15. The CDR3 loop spans 13 amino acids. The V gene's germline CDR1 is SGHTA and CDR2 FQGNSA. CDR3 residues: CASTLQETGSRFF. The DNA of the CDR3 is TGTGCCAGCACACTCCAAGAGACAGGGTCGAGGTTCTTC.

J is TRBJ2-5 and V is TRBV27, with D possibly matching TRBD1 (6 bases). The CDR3 spans 15 residues. The V end lost 6 bases, the J end lost 5 bases, and 19 bases lay between the germline ends. CDR1 is MNHEY and CDR2 is SMNVEV in the germline V gene (reference sequence). The DNA for the CDR3 is TGTGCCAGCAGCCTTCTGGGGCAGGGGTGGGAGACCCAGTACTTC. This encodes CASSLLGQGWETQYF.

The chain combines TRBV18 with TRBJ1-1; D possibly corresponds to TRBD1 (5 bases). With 1 base removed from V and 10 bases from J, the gap between germline ends came to 22 bases. CDR3 size: 16 residues. CDR1 and CDR2 from the germline V gene are KGHSH and LQKENI. The CDR3, as DNA: TGTGCCAGCTCACCACGGTCGGCGGGGGGAATCGATGCAGCTTTCTTT. This translates into CASSPRSAGGIDAAFF.

This clone was detected a few times. In DNA, the CDR3 is TGTGCCAGCAGCCAAGCGGGAGCAGAGACCCAGTACTTC. Its translation: CASSQAGAETQYF. The chain has TRBV4-2 and TRBJ2-5; TRBD2 might be the D (6 bases). The CDR3 has 13 residues. CDR1 and CDR2 from the germline V gene are LGHNA and YNFKEQ. The germline V and J ends were trimmed by 1 base and 4 bases, with 7 bases remaining between them.

This clone turned up a few times. CDR3 nucleotides: TGTGCCAGTAGGGACAGGAATGGGAACACTGAAGCTTTCTTT. Its translation is CASRDRNGNTEAFF. The rearrangement links TRBV19 to TRBJ1-1; 7 nucleotides match TRBD1. From germline, CDR1 is LNHDA and CDR2 SQIVND (reference sequence). The CDR3 is made up of 14 amino acids. The junction had 5 bases not matched to a gene; V was cut back by 6 bases and J by 1 base. The full variable domain, with the rest looked up from reference TRBV19 and TRBJ1-1, is DGGITQSPKYLFRKEGQNVTLSCEQNLNHDAMYWYRQDPGQGLRLIYYSQIVNDFQKGDIAEGYSVSREKKESFPLTVTSAQKNPTAFYLCASRDRNGNTEAFFGQGTRLTVV.

This chain links TRBV5-1 with TRBJ1-2; D is unresolved. This CDR3 is built from 16 residues. Germline V CDR1 and CDR2: SGHRS, YFSETQ. V was shortened by 0 bases and J by 2 bases, with 14 bases between the two germline ends. CDR3 amino acids: CASSLEGRTENYGYTF. The CDR3 bases are TGCGCCAGCAGCTTGGAAGGTCGCACGGAGAACTATGGCTACACCTTC.

In this sample, this clone turned up once. The V gene is TRBV2, the J gene TRBJ2-5, with 10 bases aligning to TRBD2. The V segment lost 7 bases and the J segment 5 bases; nucleotides outside the gene matches: 10. The length of the CDR3 is 15 residues. Germline CDR1 SNHLY, CDR2 FYNNEI. The CDR3 is CASKDQRGGLETQYF. DNA of the CDR3: TGTGCCAGCAAGGACCAGCGGGGGGGCTTGGAGACCCAGTACTTC.

V usage is TRBV5-4 and J usage is TRBJ1-1; a weak D match, TRBD1 (6 bases). The CDR3 consists of 15 residues. Germline V CDR1 and CDR2: SGHNT, YYREEE (reference sequence). Trimming took 0 bases from V and 1 from J, leaving 10 bases between them. The CDR3 DNA follows: TGTGCCAGCAGCTTGGGGGGGGCCGAGAACACTGAAGCTTTCTTT. Translation: CASSLGGAENTEAFF. The full variable domain, completed using reference TRBV5-4 and TRBJ1-1, is ETGVTQSPTHLIKTRGQQVTLRCSSQSGHNTVSWYQQALGQGPQFIFQYYREEENGRGNFPPRFSGLQFPNYSSELNVNALELDDSALYLCASSLGGAENTEAFFGQGTRLTVV.

The chain employs TRBV18 and TRBJ2-5, with D uncertain. The CDR3 covers 15 residues. CDR1 and CDR2 from the germline V gene are KGHSH and LQKENI. Between the trimmed V and J ends, which lost 2 bases and 1 base, there was a span of 11 bases. This CDR3 is CASSPAAMAQETQYF. CDR3 nucleotides: TGTGCCAGCTCACCAGCAGCGATGGCCCAAGAGACCCAGTACTTC.

The rearrangement uses TRBV5-1 and TRBJ1-5; tentative D call: TRBD1 (5 bases). CDR3 length: 13 residues. CDR1 is SGHRS, CDR2 YFSETQ, per germline. Trimming cost V 3 bases and J 9 bases, with 13 bases left between them. CDR3 amino acids: CASSSGVGLPQHF. In DNA, the CDR3 is TGCGCCAGCAGCTCGGGGGTGGGGCTGCCCCAGCATTTT.

The rearrangement joins TRBV14 to TRBJ2-7; 12 nucleotides line up with TRBD2. This CDR3 comprises 12 residues. The V gene end was trimmed by 4 bases and the J gene end by 12 bases; junction bases not matched to a gene: 4. CDR1 is SGHDN and CDR2 is FVKESK in the germline V gene. CDR3 protein: CASSPTSGGAYF. In DNA, the CDR3 is TGTGCCAGCAGCCCGACTAGCGGGGGTGCGTACTTC.

The chain has TRBV6-1 and TRBJ2-7; D remains ambiguous. Germline assignment: CDR1 MNHNS and CDR2 SASEGT. This CDR3 spans 11 amino acids. V lost 6 bases to trimming and J lost 5 bases, with 8 bases between them. The CDR3 is CASSSTNEQYF. In nucleotides, the CDR3 is TGTGCCAGCAGCAGCACCAACGAGCAGTACTTC.

The chain couples TRBV11-3 to TRBJ1-2; possible D gene TRBD1, 5 bases. V was cut by 3 bases and J by 7 bases, with 15 bases left in between. The length of the CDR3 is 14 residues. Germline values: CDR1 SGHNT, CDR2 YENEEA. Written as DNA, the CDR3 is TGTGCCAGCAGCTTGGGCGTGGGGCCGGGTGGCTACACCTTC. Translation: CASSLGVGPGGYTF.